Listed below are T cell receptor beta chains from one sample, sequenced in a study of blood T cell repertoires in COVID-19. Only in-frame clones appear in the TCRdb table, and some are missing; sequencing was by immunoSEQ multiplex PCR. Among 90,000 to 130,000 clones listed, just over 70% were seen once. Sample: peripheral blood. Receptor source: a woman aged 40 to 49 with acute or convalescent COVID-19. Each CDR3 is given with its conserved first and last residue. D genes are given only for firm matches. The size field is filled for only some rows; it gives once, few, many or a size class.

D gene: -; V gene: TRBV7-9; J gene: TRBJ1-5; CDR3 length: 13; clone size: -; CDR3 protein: CASSPGGDQPQHF; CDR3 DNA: TGTGCCAGCAGCCCGGGAGGTGATCAGCCCCAGCATTTT
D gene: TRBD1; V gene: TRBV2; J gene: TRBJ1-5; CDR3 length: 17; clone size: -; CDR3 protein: CASSEAGGTGRVQPQHF; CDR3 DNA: TGTGCCAGCAGTGAAGCAGGAGGGACAGGGAGGGTTCAGCCCCAGCATTTT
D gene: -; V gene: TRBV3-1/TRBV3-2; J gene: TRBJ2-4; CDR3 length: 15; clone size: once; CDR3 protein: CASSQQGQLKNIQYF; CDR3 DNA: TGTGCCAGCAGCCAACAAGGACAGTTGAAAAACATTCAGTACTTC
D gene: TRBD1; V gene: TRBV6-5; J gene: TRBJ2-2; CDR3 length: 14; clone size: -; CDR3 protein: CATSRQGATGELFF; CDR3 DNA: TGTGCCACCTCCCGACAGGGGGCGACCGGGGAGCTGTTTTTT
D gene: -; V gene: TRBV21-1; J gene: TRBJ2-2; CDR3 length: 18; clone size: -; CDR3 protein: CASSKGLTGGDMIGELFF; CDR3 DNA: TGTGCCAGCAGCAAAGGCTTAACAGGGGGGGATATGATTGGGGAGCTGTTTTTT
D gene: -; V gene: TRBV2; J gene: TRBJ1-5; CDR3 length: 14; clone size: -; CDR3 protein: CARHYRVSNQPQHF; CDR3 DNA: TGTGCCAGACACTACAGGGTTAGCAATCAGCCCCAGCATTTT
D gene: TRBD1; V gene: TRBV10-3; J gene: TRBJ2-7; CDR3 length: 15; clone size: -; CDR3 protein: CAISDSGQGLYEQYF; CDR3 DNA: TGTGCCATCAGTGACTCGGGACAGGGGTTATACGAGCAGTACTTC
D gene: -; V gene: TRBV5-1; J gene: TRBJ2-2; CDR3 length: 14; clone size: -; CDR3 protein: CASSMDTNTGELFF; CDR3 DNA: TGCGCCAGCAGCATGGACACGAACACCGGGGAGCTGTTTTTT
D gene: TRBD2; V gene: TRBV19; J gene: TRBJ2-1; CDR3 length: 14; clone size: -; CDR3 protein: CASRTSGGTNEQFF; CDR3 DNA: TGTGCCAGTAGAACTAGCGGGGGAACCAATGAGCAGTTCTTC
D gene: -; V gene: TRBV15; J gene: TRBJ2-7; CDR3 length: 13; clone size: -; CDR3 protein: CATSRDTQDEQYF; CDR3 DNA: TGTGCCACCAGCAGAGATACCCAGGACGAGCAGTACTTC
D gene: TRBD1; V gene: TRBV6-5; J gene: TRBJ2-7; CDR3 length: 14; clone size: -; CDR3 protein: CASSYRTGGYEQYF; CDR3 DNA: TGTGCCAGCAGTTACAGGACAGGGGGCTACGAGCAGTACTTC
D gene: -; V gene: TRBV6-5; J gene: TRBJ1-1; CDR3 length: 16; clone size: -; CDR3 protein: CASSYSPALRDTEAFF; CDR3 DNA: TGTGCCAGCAGTTACTCTCCCGCGCTTCGGGACACTGAAGCTTTCTTT
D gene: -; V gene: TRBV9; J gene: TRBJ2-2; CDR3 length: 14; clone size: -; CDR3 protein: CASTGIRNTGELFF; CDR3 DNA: TGTGCCAGCACGGGGATCAGGAACACCGGGGAGCTGTTTTTT
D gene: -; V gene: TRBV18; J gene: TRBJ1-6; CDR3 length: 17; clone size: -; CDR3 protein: CASSPWDSYSTNSPLHF; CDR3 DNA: TGTGCCAGCTCCCCTTGGGACTCATATTCAACCAATTCACCCCTCCACTTT
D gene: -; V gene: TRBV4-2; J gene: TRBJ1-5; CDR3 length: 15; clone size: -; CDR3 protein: CASSQEAGGNQPQHF; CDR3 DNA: TGTGCCAGCAGCCAAGAGGCCGGGGGGAATCAGCCCCAGCATTTT
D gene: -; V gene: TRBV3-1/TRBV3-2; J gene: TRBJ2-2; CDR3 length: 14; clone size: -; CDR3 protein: CASSQGGPRGELFF; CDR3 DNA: TGTGCCAGCAGCCAAGGGGGCCCTCGCGGGGAGCTGTTTTTT
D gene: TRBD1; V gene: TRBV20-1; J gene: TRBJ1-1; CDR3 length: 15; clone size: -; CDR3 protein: CSASWDRHMNTEAFF; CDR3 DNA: TGCAGTGCTAGTTGGGACAGGCACATGAACACTGAAGCTTTCTTT
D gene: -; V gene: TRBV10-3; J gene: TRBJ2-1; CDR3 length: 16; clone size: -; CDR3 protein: CAMTSGPGVGNNEQFF; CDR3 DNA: TGTGCCATGACCTCAGGGCCAGGGGTCGGCAACAATGAGCAGTTCTTC
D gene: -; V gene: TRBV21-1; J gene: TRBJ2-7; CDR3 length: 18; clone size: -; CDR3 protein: CASSKALYCTGNLDEQYF; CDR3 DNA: TGTGCCAGCAGCAAAGCGCTTTATTGTACAGGGAATCTTGACGAGCAGTACTTC
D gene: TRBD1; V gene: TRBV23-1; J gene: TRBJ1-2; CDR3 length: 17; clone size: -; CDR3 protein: CARRRRDSSSPLGGYTF; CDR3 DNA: TGCGCCAGACGAAGAAGGGACAGCTCGTCCCCTCTGGGTGGCTACACCTTC
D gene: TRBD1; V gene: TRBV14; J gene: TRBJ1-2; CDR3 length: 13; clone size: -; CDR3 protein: CASSPGTAYGYTF; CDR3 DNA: TGTGCCAGCAGCCCCGGGACAGCCTATGGCTACACCTTC
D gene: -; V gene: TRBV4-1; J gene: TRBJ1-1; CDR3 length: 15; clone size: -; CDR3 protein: CASSILRGINTEAFF; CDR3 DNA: TGCGCCAGCAGCATCCTCCGCGGGATCAACACTGAAGCTTTCTTT